This T cell receptor beta chain was identified during a study of beta chain features in type 1 diabetes. Overall study results and limits: Moderate yet significant TCRB CDR3 shortening was seen in Type 1 diabetes patients in all four CD4+ subsets.

Isolated RNA was reverse transcribed in full, so expressed TCRB transcripts were sequenced. Using immunoSEQ multiplex PCR, the repertoire was profiled, and TCRdb retains in-frame clones only, with some absent. The table records 200,000 to 300,000 clones, around 9.9% of them present only once. This clone was seen a few times. As yet, its antigen is unknown. The ends were cut back, 8 bases at V and 3 bases at J, with 14 bases in the middle. The CDR3 is 15 amino acids. CDR1 and CDR2 from the germline V gene are SEHNR and FQNEAQ (reference sequence). The TCR originated in a man aged 25-45 years with type 1 diabetes. Sequenced material: naive CD4+ T cells from blood. The J gene is TRBJ1-6, the V gene TRBV7-9; perhaps TRBD1 as D (5 bases). The CDR3 here is CASLNTDIYNSPLHF. CDR3 sequence (DNA): TGTGCCAGCCTAAACACGGACATCTATAATTCACCCCTCCACTTT.